This T cell receptor (beta chain) was profiled in a study of technical replicates of blood from several donors. This clone was counted a single time. Assay used: immunoSEQ multiplex PCR; TCRdb lists only in-frame clones, some missing. The sample contains roughly 93,000 clones, around 95% of which appear only once. Sequences were obtained from T cells isolated from PBMCs. This clonotype was obtained from a human donor in good health.

CDR3 protein: CASSAGPTRETQYF. The CDR3 DNA reads as TGTGCCAGCAGCGCGGGTCCCACTCGGGAGACCCAGTACTTC. The V and J genes are TRBV7-6 and TRBJ2-5; TRBD2 might be the D (5 bases). V was shortened by 5 bases and J by 5 bases, with 15 bases between the two germline ends. In germline, CDR1 is SGHVS, CDR2 FNYEAQ. This CDR3 region has 14 residues.